Listed here are 5 T cell receptor beta chains from one sample, sequenced in a study of blood T cell repertoires in COVID-19. Repertoires were generated with immunoSEQ multiplex PCR, while TCRdb's copy carries only in-frame clones and drops some. The table records under 60,000 clones, roughly nine tenths of them present only once. The sequenced sample consisted of peripheral blood. These receptors all stem from a human donor with acute or convalescent COVID-19. The donor label of this sample is uncertain.

The V and J genes are TRBV6-5 and TRBJ1-5, with a tentative D call TRBD1 (6 bases). Trimming took off 7 bases at V and 0 bases at J, with 13 bases between the two ends. The germline V gene encodes CDR1 MNHEY and CDR2 SVGAGI. This CDR3 spans 15 amino acids. The CDR3 DNA sequence: TGTGCCAGCAATCTATCAGGGGATAGCAATCAGCCCCAGCATTTT. Translation: CASNLSGDSNQPQHF.

The rearrangement joins TRBV6-2 or TRBV6-3 to TRBJ2-5; 14 positions agree with TRBD2. Germline lookup yields CDR1 MNHEY and CDR2 SVGEGT. With V trimmed by 2 bases and J by 5 bases, 1 base remained unmatched. This CDR3 has 15 residues. The CDR3 protein is CASSYGLAGGETQYF. The CDR3 bases are TGTGCCAGCAGTTACGGACTAGCGGGAGGTGAGACCCAGTACTTC.

The chain is built from TRBV14 and TRBJ2-4, with 9 nucleotides matching TRBD1. CDR3 length: 14 residues. V was clipped by 5 bases and J by 7 bases; unmatched bases: 6. Per germline, CDR1 SGHDN and CDR2 FVKESK. CDR3 protein: CASSRGTGINIQYF. The CDR3 nucleotides are TGTGCCAGCAGCAGAGGGACAGGGATTAACATTCAGTACTTC.

The CDR3 is CASRPGLVNQPQHF. The DNA for the CDR3 is TGCGCCAGCAGACCGGGACTGGTCAATCAGCCCCAGCATTTT. The rearrangement uses TRBV5-1 and TRBJ1-5; D may be TRBD1 (5 bases). There are 14 residues in the CDR3. Between the trimmed V and J ends, which lost 5 bases and 3 bases, there was a span of 12 bases. Germline V CDR1 and CDR2: SGHRS, YFSETQ.

This clone turned up a few times. The rearrangement links TRBV10-2 to TRBJ1-2, with a possible D match to TRBD1 (5 bases). Per germline, CDR1 WSHSY and CDR2 SAAADI. The CDR3 extends over 16 amino acids. Trimming left V 7 bases short and J 2 bases short, with 20 bases between. The CDR3: CASTGSRVAWNYGYTF. CDR3 sequence (DNA): TGCGCCAGCACCGGGAGCAGGGTAGCTTGGAACTATGGCTACACCTTC.